This T cell receptor beta chain stems from a study of tumor-infiltrating lymphocytes in primary liver carcinoma. The tissue used was unsorted bulk material of roughly 17-34 mg. RNA and DNA were co-extracted from it with the AllPrep DNA/RNA mini kit. The germline V gene has CDR1 MDHEN and CDR2 SYDVKM. CDR3 length: 12 residues. Comment on this clonotype: The junction does not match germline at one end; this may be a read error.

Making TCR beta cDNA involved around 500 ng total RNA and a constant-region primer. Slightly modified ARM-PCR served as the procedure for the TCR beta libraries. These libraries came from three rounds of nested multiplex PCR. Use of TRBV1-TRBV30 forward primers with a C-beta reverse primer characterized the first two PCR rounds, which lasted about 9 cycles each. TCRdb re-called the multiplex PCR reads with MiXCR, one entry per CDR3 protein. The data contain approximately 190,000 distinct CDR3 sequences, approximately 86% of them singletons. The receptor was derived from a man aged 40-49 years with primary liver carcinoma and hepatitis B virus infection. Sequencing was performed on tumor tissue from primary liver carcinoma. This chain links TRBV28 with TRBJ2-7; possible D gene TRBD1, 7 bases. The CDR3 sequence is CATSLTGEEQYF. In DNA, the CDR3 is TGTGCCACTAGCCTCACAGGGGAGGAGCAGTATTTC.